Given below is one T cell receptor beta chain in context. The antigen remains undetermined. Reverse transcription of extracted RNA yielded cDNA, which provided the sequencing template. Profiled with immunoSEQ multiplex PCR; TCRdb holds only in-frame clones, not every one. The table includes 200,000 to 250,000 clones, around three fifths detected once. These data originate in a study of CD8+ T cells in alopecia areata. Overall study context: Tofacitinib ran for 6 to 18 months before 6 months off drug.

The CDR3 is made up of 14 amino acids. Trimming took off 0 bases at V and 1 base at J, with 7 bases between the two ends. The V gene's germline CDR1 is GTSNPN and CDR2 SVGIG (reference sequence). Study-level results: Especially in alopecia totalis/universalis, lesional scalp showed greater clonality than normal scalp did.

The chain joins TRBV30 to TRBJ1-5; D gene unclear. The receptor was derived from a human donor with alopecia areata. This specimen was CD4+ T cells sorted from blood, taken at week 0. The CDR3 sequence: CAWSVRPSNQPQHF. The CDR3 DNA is TGTGCCTGGAGTGTACGACCAAGCAATCAGCCCCAGCATTTT.